This TCR beta chain originates from a study of PD-1 blockade in classical Hodgkin lymphoma. This sample's time point: newly diagnosed, previously untreated cHL patient sample. Negative magnetic selection isolated CD4+ T cells from thawed PBMCs. V dropped 2 bases and J dropped 3; count of bases not matched to a gene: 7. The CDR3 has 17 residues. Germline CDR1 is MGHRA and CDR2 is YSYEKL. A single count supports this clone. Using immunoSEQ multiplex PCR, the repertoire was profiled, and TCRdb retains in-frame clones only, with some absent. The profile covers around 21,000 clones, with 90% appearing a single time and around 0.4% taken by the ten largest.

This chain joins TRBV4-1 and TRBJ2-3; 11 nucleotides match TRBD2. This receptor was obtained from a human donor with classical Hodgkin lymphoma. Material for sequencing was CD4+ T cells from blood. This CDR3 reads CASSQPLAGVRTDTQYF. The CDR3 nucleotides read TGCGCCAGCAGCCAACCACTAGCGGGAGTACGAACAGATACGCAGTATTTT.